This TCR beta chain was recovered during a study of human T cells and chemical hapten exposure. Study overall: Alopecia universalis, totalis or areata was present in patients who were mostly female.

This clonotype was seen ten or more times. Its antigen is not known. This CDR3 comprises 13 residues. With 2 bases removed from V and 6 bases from J, the gap between germline ends came to 10 bases. CDR1 and CDR2 from the germline V gene are LGHNT and FRNRAP. Study-wide results and limits: Significantly greater numbers of large CDR3 similarity clusters came from expanded TCRs than from controls. DPC sensitization did not alter TCRs above 1 in 1000 frequency.

A single record per CDR3 protein comes from TCRdb applying MiXCR to the RACE reads. The sample has 300,000 to 450,000 distinct CDR3 sequences, about 5% seen once. As for time point: pre-sensitization, week 0. As to treatment: therapeutic diphenylcyclopropenone sensitization with weekly scalp DPC. V and J are TRBV12-5 and TRBJ1-1; D unresolved. The sequence derives from a woman under 30 with alopecia areata. Some clones in this sample may be carry-over from other donors' samples. Sequencing was performed on whole blood, taken in connection with sensitization to the hapten diphenylcyclopropenone (DPC). The CDR3 is CASGLSGLPEAFF. The CDR3 DNA sequence: TGTGCTAGTGGTTTGTCCGGGCTCCCTGAAGCTTTCTTT.